This T cell receptor beta chain was retrieved from a study of Graves' ophthalmopathy and Graves' hyperthyroidism. About the research overall: Pretreatment peripheral blood was obtained at initial diagnosis.

Enrollment excluded any patients with other autoimmune diseases, uncontrolled infections, pregnancy or lactation. Reliance was placed on clinical symptoms, serum thyroxine, TRAb, thyroid ultrasound and orbital computed tomography for diagnosis. Fresh peripheral blood, roughly 10 ml, was the PBMC source. The authors amplified TCR beta CDR3 regions, and they did so from RNA transcripts for repertoire sequencing. Amplification began with first-round RT-PCR using HTBI primers, then second-round multiplex PCR was performed. TCRdb used MiXCR to reprocess the multiplex PCR reads, holding one entry per CDR3 protein. This sample has about 400,000 distinct CDR3 sequences, with approximately 20% found just once. This clonotype showed up many times. The CDR3 consists of 16 residues. V was pared by 0 bases and J by 1 base, with 5 bases of the junction left unmatched.

This chain joins TRBV12-3 or TRBV12-4 and TRBJ1-1; 7 bases are shared with TRBD1. The sample comprised peripheral blood. The sequence was collected from a woman aged 18-29 years with Graves' ophthalmopathy. The CDR3 loop reads CASSLALGGGNTEAFF. DNA for the CDR3: TGTGCCAGCAGTTTAGCGCTAGGGGGCGGGAACACTGAAGCTTTCTTT.